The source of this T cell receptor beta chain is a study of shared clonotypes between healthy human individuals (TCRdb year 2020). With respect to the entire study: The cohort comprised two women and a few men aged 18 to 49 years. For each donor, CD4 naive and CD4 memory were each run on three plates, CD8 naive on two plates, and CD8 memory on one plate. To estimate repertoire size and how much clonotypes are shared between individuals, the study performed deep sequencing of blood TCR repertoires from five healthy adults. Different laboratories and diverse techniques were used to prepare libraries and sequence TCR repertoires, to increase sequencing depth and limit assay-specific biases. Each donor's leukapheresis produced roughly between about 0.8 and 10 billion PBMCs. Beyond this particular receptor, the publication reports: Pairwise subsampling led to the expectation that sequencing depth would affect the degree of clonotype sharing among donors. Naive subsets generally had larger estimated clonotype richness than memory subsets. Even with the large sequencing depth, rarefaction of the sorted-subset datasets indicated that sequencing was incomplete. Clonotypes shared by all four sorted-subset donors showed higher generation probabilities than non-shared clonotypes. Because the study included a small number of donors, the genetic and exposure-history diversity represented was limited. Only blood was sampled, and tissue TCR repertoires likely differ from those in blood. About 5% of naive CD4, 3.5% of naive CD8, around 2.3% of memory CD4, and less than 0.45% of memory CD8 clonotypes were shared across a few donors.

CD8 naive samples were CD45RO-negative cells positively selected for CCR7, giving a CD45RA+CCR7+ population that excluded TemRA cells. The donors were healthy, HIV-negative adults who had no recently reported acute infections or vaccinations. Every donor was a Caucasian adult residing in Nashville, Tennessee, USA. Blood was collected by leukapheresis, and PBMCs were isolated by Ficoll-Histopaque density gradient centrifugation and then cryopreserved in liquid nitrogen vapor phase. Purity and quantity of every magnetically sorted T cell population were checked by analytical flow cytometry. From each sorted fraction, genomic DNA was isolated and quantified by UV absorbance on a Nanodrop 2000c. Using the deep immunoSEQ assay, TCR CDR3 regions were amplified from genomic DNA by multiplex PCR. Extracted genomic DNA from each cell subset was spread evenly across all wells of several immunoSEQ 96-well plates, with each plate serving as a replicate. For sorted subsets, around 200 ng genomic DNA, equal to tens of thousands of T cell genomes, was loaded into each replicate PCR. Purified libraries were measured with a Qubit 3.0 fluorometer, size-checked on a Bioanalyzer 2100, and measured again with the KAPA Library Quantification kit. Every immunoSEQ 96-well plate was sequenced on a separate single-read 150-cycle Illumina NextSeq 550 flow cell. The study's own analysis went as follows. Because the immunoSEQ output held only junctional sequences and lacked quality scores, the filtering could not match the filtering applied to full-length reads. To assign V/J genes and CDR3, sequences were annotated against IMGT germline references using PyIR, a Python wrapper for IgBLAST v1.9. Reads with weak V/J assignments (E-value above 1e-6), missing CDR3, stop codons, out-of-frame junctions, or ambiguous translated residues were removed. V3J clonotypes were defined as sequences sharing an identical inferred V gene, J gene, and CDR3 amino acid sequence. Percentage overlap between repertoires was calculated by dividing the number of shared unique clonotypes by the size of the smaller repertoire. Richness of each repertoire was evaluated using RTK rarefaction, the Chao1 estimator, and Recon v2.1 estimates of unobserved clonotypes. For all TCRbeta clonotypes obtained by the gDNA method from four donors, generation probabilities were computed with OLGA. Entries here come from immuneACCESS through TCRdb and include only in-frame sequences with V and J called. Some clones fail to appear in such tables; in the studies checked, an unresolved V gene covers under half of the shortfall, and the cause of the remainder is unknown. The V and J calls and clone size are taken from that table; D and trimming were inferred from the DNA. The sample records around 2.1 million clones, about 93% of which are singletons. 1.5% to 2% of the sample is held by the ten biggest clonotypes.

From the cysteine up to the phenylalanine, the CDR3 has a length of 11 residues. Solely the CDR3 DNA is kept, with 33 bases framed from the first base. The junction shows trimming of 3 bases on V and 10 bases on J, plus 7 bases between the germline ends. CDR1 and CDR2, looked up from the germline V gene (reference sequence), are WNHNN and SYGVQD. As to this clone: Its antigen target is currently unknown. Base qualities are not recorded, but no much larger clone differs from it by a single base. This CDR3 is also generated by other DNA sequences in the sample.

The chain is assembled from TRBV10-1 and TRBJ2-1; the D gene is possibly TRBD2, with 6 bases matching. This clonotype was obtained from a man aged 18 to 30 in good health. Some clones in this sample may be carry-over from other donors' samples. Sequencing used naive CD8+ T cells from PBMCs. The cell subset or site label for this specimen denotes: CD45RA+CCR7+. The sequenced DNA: TGCGCCAGCAGTGATGGGGGGGAGCAGTTCTTC. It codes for CASSDGGEQFF.